This T cell receptor beta chain originates from a study of beta chain features in type 1 diabetes. The V end lost 10 bases, the J end lost 5 bases, and 20 bases lay between the germline ends. The length of the CDR3 is 14 residues. Per germline, CDR1 MNHEY and CDR2 SVGAGI. Roughly 100 mL of blood, on average, came from one heparinised draw per donor. This clone was found a few times. Its antigen remains unknown. Regarding the study as a whole: TCRB CDR3 length was moderately but significantly reduced in all four CD4+ subsets of Type 1 diabetes patients.

As every portion of the isolated RNA was reverse transcribed, the sequencing read expressed TCRB transcripts. Sequenced by immunoSEQ multiplex PCR; TCRdb stores in-frame clones only, minus some. Here the sample spans approximately 150,000 clones, about 13% being singletons. The chain recombines TRBV6-5 with TRBJ2-5; a weak D match, TRBD2 (5 bases). This TCR was sampled from a man aged 18 to 29 with type 1 diabetes. The sequencing sample was made of central memory CD4+ T cells from blood. The CDR3 nucleotides read TGTGCCATCCGCGATGTGGGCAGAGGGGAGACCCAGTACTTC. Translation: CAIRDVGRGETQYF.